Below are 19 T cell receptor beta chains sequenced from a single sample in a study of blood T cell repertoires in COVID-19. TCRdb keeps only in-frame clones here, not all; method: immunoSEQ multiplex PCR. The sample includes 250,000 to 300,000 clones, more than 80% of them seen just once. The material sequenced was PBMCs or T cells enriched from blood (not recorded which). The receptors originated from a woman in her 30s who had recovered from COVID-19.

The chain employs TRBV7-9 and TRBJ2-1, with 9 nucleotides matching TRBD2. The germline CDR1 and CDR2 sequences are SEHNR and FQNEAQ (reference sequence). This CDR3 is 15 amino acids long. The J segment lost 8 bases and the V segment lost 6 bases, leaving 11 bases of the junction unmatched. The CDR3: CASSYRGLAFDEQFF. Here the CDR3 DNA reads TGTGCCAGCAGTTACCGGGGACTAGCTTTCGATGAGCAGTTCTTC.

The chain employs TRBV10-1 and TRBJ2-7; TRBD2 matches at 10 bases. Germline assignment: CDR1 WNHNN and CDR2 SYGVQD (reference sequence). The V gene end was trimmed by 6 bases and the J gene end by 0 bases; junction bases not matched to a gene: 8. The CDR3 length is 16 residues. The CDR3 region is CASSDTTSGVSYEQYF. The CDR3 nucleotides are TGCGCCAGCAGCGACACTACTAGCGGGGTCTCCTACGAGCAGTACTTC.

The chain carries TRBV7-8 and TRBJ2-3; TRBD1 might be the D (6 bases). The CDR3 contains 14 residues. Between the trimmed V and J ends, which lost 1 base and 6 bases, there was a span of 11 bases. Germline CDR1 SGHVS, CDR2 FQNEAQ. The CDR3 spells CASSLGTTGDTQYF. Here the CDR3 DNA reads TGTGCCAGCAGCTTAGGTACTACAGGGGATACGCAGTATTTT.

The chain uses TRBV7-9 and TRBJ2-5, with no clear D. V was clipped by 5 bases and J by 4 bases, with 11 bases between them. The CDR3 is 13 residues long. Germline loops: CDR1 SEHNR, CDR2 FQNEAQ (reference sequence). The CDR3 sequence is CASSPRSGETQYF. The CDR3 coding sequence is TGTGCCAGCAGCCCTAGATCCGGAGAGACCCAGTACTTC.

The chain employs TRBV18 and TRBJ2-3; 9 bases agree with TRBD2. The V gene's germline CDR1 is KGHSH and CDR2 LQKENI. Germline trimming cut 2 bases from V and 2 bases from J; bases unmatched to any gene: 2. The CDR3 spans 15 residues. The CDR3 nucleotides are TGTGCCAGCTCACCAGAGCGGGGGGTCACAGATACGCAGTATTTT. Its protein is CASSPERGVTDTQYF.

This chain uses TRBV6-2 or TRBV6-3 with TRBJ2-2, with 9 bases aligning to TRBD1. The CDR3 runs to 17 residues. V lost 3 bases to trimming and J lost 4 bases; unmatched junction nucleotides: 9. Germline-derived CDR1 and CDR2 are MNHEY and SVGEGT. The CDR3 here is CASSYVRDRAITGELFF. The CDR3 DNA is TGTGCCAGCAGTTATGTTAGGGACAGGGCAATCACCGGGGAGCTGTTTTTT.

This clone was detected once. The chain recombines TRBV19 with TRBJ2-1; 10 bases are a match to TRBD2. Unmatched junction bases numbered 4, after V lost 5 bases and J lost 3 bases. The CDR3 has 15 amino acids. Germline CDR1 LNHDA, CDR2 SQIVND (reference sequence). The CDR3 coding sequence is TGTGCCAGTAGTTCGCTAGCGGGGGACTACAATGAGCAGTTCTTC. It encodes CASSSLAGDYNEQFF.

The genes are TRBV4-2 and TRBJ1-6; D is uncertain. CDR1 LGHNA and CDR2 YNFKEQ come from the germline V gene. The CDR3 contains 15 residues. Trimming cost V 0 bases and J 4 bases, with 7 bases left between them. CDR3 sequence: CASSQDRDYNSPLHF. In DNA, the CDR3 is TGTGCCAGCAGCCAAGATAGAGATTATAATTCACCCCTCCACTTT.

This clone was observed once. J is TRBJ1-2 and V is TRBV28, with 8 bases aligning to TRBD1. Germline V CDR1 and CDR2: MDHEN, SYDVKM. The ends lost 6 bases at V and 7 bases at J; junction bases unmatched: 7. The CDR3 sequence is 13 residues long. The CDR3 reads CASRAQGASGYTF. The CDR3 DNA follows: TGTGCCAGCAGAGCTCAGGGGGCGTCTGGCTACACCTTC.

CDR3 residues: CASSYDRTSYGYTF. The CDR3 coding sequence is TGTGCCAGCAGCTACGACAGGACCTCCTATGGCTACACCTTC. The rearrangement links TRBV6-5 to TRBJ1-2; maybe TRBD1 (6 bases). Germline CDR1 is MNHEY and CDR2 is SVGAGI. V was clipped by 6 bases and J by 4 bases, with 15 bases between them. The CDR3 loop spans 14 amino acids.

V and J are TRBV10-3 and TRBJ2-3; 10 bases are a match to TRBD2. The CDR3 has 13 residues. The V gene's germline CDR1 is ENHRY and CDR2 SYGVKD. J was trimmed by 1 base and V by 11 bases; bases with no gene match: 3. The CDR3 region has the DNA TGTGCCTCCGGGACTAGCGGCACAGATACGCAGTATTTT. Translating gives CASGTSGTDTQYF.

The V call is TRBV13, the J call TRBJ2-1; D possibly corresponds to TRBD2 (5 bases). V was trimmed by 5 bases and J by 11 bases, leaving 28 bases between them. The CDR3 extends over 17 amino acids. Per the germline V gene, CDR1 is PRHDT and CDR2 is FYEKMQ (reference sequence). The CDR3 reads CASSQVVGLGPSSQQFF. CDR3 in DNA: TGTGCCAGCAGCCAAGTGGTAGGACTGGGCCCTTCTAGTCAGCAGTTCTTC.

This rearrangement joins TRBV19 to TRBJ2-1, with 11 nucleotides matching TRBD1. The germline V gene has CDR1 LNHDA and CDR2 SQIVND (reference sequence). The CDR3 has 15 residues. The V gene end was trimmed by 5 bases and the J gene end by 7 bases; junction bases not matched to a gene: 7. CDR3 region: CASSHRDRGMNEQFF. In nucleotides, the CDR3 is TGTGCCAGTAGTCACCGGGACAGGGGGATGAATGAGCAGTTCTTC.

The chain has TRBV29-1 and TRBJ2-2; 10 bases line up with TRBD1. Germline loops: CDR1 SQVTM, CDR2 ANQGSEA. The ends lost 6 bases at V and 6 bases at J; junction bases unmatched: 1. There are 12 residues in the CDR3. For the CDR3, the DNA is TGCAGCGTGGGGACAGGGGCCGGGGAGCTGTTTTTT. This encodes CSVGTGAGELFF.

CDR3: CASSLAGRGAFF. The CDR3 DNA reads as TGTGCCAGCAGCTTAGCGGGTCGAGGGGCTTTCTTT. The chain carries TRBV7-9 and TRBJ1-1; unclear D gene. Germline V CDR1 and CDR2: SEHNR, FQNEAQ (reference sequence). The CDR3 spans 12 residues. Deletions cut 0 bases from V and 11 bases from J, with 10 bases between.

The chain joins TRBV6-1 to TRBJ2-5; D is possibly TRBD2 (6 bases). V was cut by 3 bases and J by 0 bases, with 11 bases left in between. This CDR3 has 15 amino acids. CDR1 MNHNS and CDR2 SASEGT come from the germline V gene. CDR3 sequence (DNA): TGTGCCAGCAGTGATTCCCGGGACTACCAAGAGACCCAGTACTTC. It yields the protein CASSDSRDYQETQYF.

The rearrangement joins TRBV28 to TRBJ2-7; 11 nucleotides agree with TRBD2. Losses at the gene ends were 4 bases for V and 0 bases for J; bases not matched to a gene: 8. There are 17 residues in the CDR3. CDR1 is MDHEN and CDR2 is SYDVKM in the germline V gene. Here the CDR3 DNA reads TGTGCCAGCAGTTCCCTCGGGACTAGCGGTTACTCCTACGAGCAGTACTTC. Its translation is CASSSLGTSGYSYEQYF.

The chain employs TRBV6-5 and TRBJ2-7, with TRBD1 matching 10 bases. CDR3 length: 14 amino acids. With 6 bases clipped from V and 4 bases from J, the junction kept 6 bases outside the gene matches. In germline, CDR1 is MNHEY, CDR2 SVGAGI. CDR3 residues: CASSGGGQGYEQYF. The CDR3 DNA sequence: TGTGCCAGCAGCGGGGGGGGACAGGGGTACGAGCAGTACTTC.

For the CDR3, the DNA is TGTGCCAGCAGGGTAGCGGGAGACTACAATGAGCAGTTCTTC. It yields the protein CASRVAGDYNEQFF. The rearrangement joins TRBV2 to TRBJ2-1; 9 bases agree with TRBD2. V shed 6 bases, J shed 3 bases, and the junction held 3 bases outside the gene matches. The CDR3 covers 14 residues. Germline CDR1 and CDR2: SNHLY and FYNNEI. Together with reference TRBV2 and TRBJ2-1, the CDR3 gives the full variable domain: EPEVTQTPSHQVTQMGQEVILRCVPISNHLYFYWYRQILGQKVEFLVSFYNNEISEKSEIFDDQFSVERPDGSNFTLKIRSTKLEDSAMYFCASRVAGDYNEQFFGPGTRLTVL.